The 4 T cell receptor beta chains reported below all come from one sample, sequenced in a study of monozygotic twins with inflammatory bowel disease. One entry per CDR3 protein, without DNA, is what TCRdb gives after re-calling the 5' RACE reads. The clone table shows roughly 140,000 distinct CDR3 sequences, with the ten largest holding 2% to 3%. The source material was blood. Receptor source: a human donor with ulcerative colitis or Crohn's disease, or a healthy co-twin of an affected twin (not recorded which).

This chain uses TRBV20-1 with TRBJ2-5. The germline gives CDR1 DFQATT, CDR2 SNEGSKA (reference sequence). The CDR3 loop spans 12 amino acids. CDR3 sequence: CSARRVQETQYF.

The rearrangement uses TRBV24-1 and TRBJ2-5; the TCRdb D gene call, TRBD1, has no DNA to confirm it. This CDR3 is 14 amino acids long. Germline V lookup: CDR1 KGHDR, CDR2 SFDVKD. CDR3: CATSDRPGGETQYF.

CDR3 protein: CASSGGYYTDTQYF. The V gene is TRBV6-2 or TRBV6-3, the J gene TRBJ2-3; TCRdb's D call of TRBD1 is untestable without DNA. The length of the CDR3 is 14 residues. The germline CDR1 and CDR2 sequences are MNHEY and SVGEGT.

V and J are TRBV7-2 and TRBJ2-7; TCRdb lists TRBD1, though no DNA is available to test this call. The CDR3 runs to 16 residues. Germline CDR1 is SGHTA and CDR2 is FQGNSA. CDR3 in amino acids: CASSLDSRQGAYEQYF.